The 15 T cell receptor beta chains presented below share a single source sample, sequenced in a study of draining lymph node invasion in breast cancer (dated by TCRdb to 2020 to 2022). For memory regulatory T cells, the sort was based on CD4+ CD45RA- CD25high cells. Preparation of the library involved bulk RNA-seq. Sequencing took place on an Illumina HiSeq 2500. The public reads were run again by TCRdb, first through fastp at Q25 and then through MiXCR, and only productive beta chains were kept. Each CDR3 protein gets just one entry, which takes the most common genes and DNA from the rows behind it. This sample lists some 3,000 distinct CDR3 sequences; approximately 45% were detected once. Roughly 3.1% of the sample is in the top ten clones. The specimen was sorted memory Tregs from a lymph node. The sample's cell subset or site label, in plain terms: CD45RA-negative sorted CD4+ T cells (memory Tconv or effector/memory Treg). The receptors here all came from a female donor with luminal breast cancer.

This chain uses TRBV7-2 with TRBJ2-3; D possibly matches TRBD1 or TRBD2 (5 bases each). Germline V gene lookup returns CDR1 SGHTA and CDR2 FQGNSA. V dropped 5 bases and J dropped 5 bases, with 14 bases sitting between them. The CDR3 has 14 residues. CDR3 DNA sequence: TGTGCCAGCAGCCCCCTTGTGGGGGTAGATACGCAGTATTTT. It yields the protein CASSPLVGVDTQYF.

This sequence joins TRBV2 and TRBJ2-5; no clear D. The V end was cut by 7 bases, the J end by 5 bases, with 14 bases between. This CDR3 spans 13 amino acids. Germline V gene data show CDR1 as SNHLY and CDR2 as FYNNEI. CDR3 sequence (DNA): TGTGCCAGCACCTTTGGTGCAGTCGAGACCCAGTACTTC. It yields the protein CASTFGAVETQYF.

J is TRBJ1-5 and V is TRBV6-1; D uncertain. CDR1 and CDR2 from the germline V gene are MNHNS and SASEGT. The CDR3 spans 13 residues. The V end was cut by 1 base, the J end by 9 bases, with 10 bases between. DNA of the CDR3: TGTGCCAGCAGTGAAGGGCCCCAGGTGCCCCAGCATTTT. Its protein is CASSEGPQVPQHF.

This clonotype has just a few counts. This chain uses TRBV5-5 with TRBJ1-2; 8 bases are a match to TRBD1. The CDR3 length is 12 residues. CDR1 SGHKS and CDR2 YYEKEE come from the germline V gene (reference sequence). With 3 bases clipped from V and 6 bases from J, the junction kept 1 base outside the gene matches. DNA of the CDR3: TGTGCCAGCAGCTCGACAGGGGATGGCTACACCTTC. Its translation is CASSSTGDGYTF.

The CDR3 nucleotides read TGCGCCAGCAGCTTGGGTGGGGCCCACACAGATACGCAGTATTTT. Its protein is CASSLGGAHTDTQYF. V gene TRBV5-1 combines with J gene TRBJ2-3; tentative D call: TRBD1 (5 bases). Germline V gene lookup returns CDR1 SGHRS and CDR2 YFSETQ. The CDR3 extends over 15 amino acids. The V end was cut by 0 bases, the J end by 2 bases, with 10 bases between.

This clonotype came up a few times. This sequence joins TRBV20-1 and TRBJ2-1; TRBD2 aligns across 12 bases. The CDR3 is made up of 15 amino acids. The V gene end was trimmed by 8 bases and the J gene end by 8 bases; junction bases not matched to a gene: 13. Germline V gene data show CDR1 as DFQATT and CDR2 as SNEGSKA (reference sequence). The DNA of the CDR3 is TGCAGTTCCACTCCGGCTAGCGGGAGGGGGGATGAGCAGTTCTTC. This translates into CSSTPASGRGDEQFF.

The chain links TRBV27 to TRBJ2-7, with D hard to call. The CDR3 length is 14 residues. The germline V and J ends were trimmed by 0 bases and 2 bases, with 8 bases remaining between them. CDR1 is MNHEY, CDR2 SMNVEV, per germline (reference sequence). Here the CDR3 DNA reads TGTGCCAGCAGTTTATCGATAACAGCCTACGAGCAGTACTTC. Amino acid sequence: CASSLSITAYEQYF.

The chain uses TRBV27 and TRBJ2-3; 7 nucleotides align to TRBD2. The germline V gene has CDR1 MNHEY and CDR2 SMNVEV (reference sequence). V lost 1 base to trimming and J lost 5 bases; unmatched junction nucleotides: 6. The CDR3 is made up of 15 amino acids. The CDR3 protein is CASSLLSGGRDTQYF. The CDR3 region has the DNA TGTGCCAGCAGTTTATTATCGGGGGGAAGAGATACGCAGTATTTT.

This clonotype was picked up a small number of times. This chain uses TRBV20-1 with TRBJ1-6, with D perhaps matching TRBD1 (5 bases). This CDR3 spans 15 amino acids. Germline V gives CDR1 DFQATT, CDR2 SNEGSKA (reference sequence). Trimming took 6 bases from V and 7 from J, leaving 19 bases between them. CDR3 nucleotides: TGCAGTGCCCGAGGGGCCCCGGTGTCGAATTCACCCCTCCACTTT. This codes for CSARGAPVSNSPLHF.

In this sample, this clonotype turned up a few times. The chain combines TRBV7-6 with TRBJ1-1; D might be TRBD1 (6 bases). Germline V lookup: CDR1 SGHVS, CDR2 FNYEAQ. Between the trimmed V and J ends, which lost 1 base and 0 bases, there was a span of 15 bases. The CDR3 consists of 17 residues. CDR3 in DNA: TGTGCCAGCAGCTTAGTTCCGGGGGCTCCCTTGAACACTGAAGCTTTCTTT. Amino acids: CASSLVPGAPLNTEAFF.

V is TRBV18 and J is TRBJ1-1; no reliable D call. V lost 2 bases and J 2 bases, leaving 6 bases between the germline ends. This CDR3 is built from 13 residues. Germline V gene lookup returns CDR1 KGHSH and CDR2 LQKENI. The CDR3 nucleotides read TGTGCCAGCTCACCAGGCAGTAACACTGAAGCTTTCTTT. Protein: CASSPGSNTEAFF.

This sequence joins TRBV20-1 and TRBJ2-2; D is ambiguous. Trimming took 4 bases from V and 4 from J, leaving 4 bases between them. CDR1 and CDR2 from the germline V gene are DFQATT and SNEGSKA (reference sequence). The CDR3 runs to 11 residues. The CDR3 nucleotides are TGCAGTGCTAAAGGCACCGGGGAGCTGTTTTTT. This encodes CSAKGTGELFF.

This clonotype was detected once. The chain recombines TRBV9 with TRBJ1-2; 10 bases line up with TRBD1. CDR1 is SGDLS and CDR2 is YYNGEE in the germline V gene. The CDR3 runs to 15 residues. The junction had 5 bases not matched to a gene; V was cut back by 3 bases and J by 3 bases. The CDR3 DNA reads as TGTGCCAGCAGCGCCGGGACAGGGGAATACTATGGCTACACCTTC. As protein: CASSAGTGEYYGYTF.

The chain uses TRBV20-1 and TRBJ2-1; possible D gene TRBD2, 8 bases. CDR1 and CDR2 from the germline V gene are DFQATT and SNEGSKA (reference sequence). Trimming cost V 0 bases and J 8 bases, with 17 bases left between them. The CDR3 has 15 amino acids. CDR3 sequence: CSARDPGRGTDEQFF. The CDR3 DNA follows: TGCAGTGCTAGAGATCCCGGGAGGGGGACAGATGAGCAGTTCTTC.

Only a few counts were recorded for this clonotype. As DNA, the CDR3 is TGTGCCAGCAGAAACCCCGGACACTTGAACACTGAAGCTTTCTTT. It encodes CASRNPGHLNTEAFF. This chain joins TRBV6-2 or TRBV6-3 and TRBJ1-1; TRBD1 is a possible D gene (5 bases). The germline V gene has CDR1 MNHEY and CDR2 SVGEGT. Trimming left V 6 bases short and J 0 bases short, with 14 bases between. The CDR3 is 15 residues long.